These T cell receptor beta chains were read from a single sample in a study of shared T cell receptors in the human thymus. Only in-frame clones appear in the TCRdb table, and some are missing; sequencing was by immunoSEQ multiplex PCR. In the table there are approximately 730,000 clones, 70% to 90% of which are singletons. The same data also went into a second study, on human thymus T cells.

The specimen sequenced was thymocytes. Every receptor here comes from a girl in the first two years of life with a congenital heart defect. Each CDR3 is given with its conserved first and last residue. The D gene is left open where the match is weak. Clone size appears in some rows only: once, few, many, or a class for an expanded clone.

j_gene | d_gene | v_gene | abundance | CDR3aa | CDR3nt
TRBJ2-3 | TRBD1 | TRBV6-1 | NA | CASSVNRGVDTQYF | TGTGCCAGCAGTGTTAACAGGGGGGTAGATACGCAGTATTTT
TRBJ2-1 | TRBD1 | TRBV6-5 | once | CASRDRDSNEQFF | TGTGCCAGCCGGGACAGGGATAGCAATGAGCAGTTCTTC
TRBJ1-1 | TRBD1 | TRBV5-6 | NA | CASNRRVVLGGERVTEAFF | TGTGCCAGCAACCGCCGGGTCGTACTAGGGGGCGAAAGGGTCACTGAAGCTTTCTTT
TRBJ2-7 | TRBD2 | TRBV7-8 | few | CASSNPPGLTASTEQYF | TGTGCCAGCAGCAATCCACCGGGACTAACAGCTTCTACTGAGCAGTACTTC
TRBJ1-5 | TRBD1 | TRBV28 | NA | CASSFDRGPNQPQHF | TGTGCCAGCAGTTTCGACAGGGGGCCCAATCAGCCCCAGCATTTT
TRBJ1-1 | NA | TRBV25-1 | NA | CASSSPWGDTEAFF | TGTGCCAGCAGCAGCCCCTGGGGCGACACTGAAGCTTTCTTC
TRBJ1-1 | NA | TRBV6-6 | few | CASSYARGTEAFF | TGTGCCAGCAGTTACGCACGGGGGACTGAAGCTTTCTTT
TRBJ2-7 | TRBD2 | TRBV5-6 | NA | CASSLTSDPYEQYF | TGTGCCAGCAGCTTAACTAGCGACCCCTACGAGCAGTACTTC
TRBJ2-1 | TRBD2 | TRBV28 | once | CAVSGDEQFF | TGTGCCGTTAGCGGGGATGAGCAGTTCTTC
TRBJ1-1 | TRBD1 | TRBV7-2 | NA | CASSFSCIEGGQGGLGAFF | TGTGCCAGCAGCTTTTCGTGTATAGAAGGGGGACAGGGAGGTCTGGGAGCTTTCTTT
TRBJ1-2 | TRBD1 | TRBV11-2 | NA | CASSPGTGRNGYTF | TGTGCCAGCAGCCCAGGGACAGGTCGGAATGGCTACACCTTC
TRBJ2-3 | TRBD1 | TRBV5-1 | NA | CASSLLGQGLGDTQYF | TGCGCCAGCAGCTTGTTGGGACAGGGATTAGGGGATACGCAGTATTTT
TRBJ2-1 | NA | TRBV10-3 | NA | CAISGPAGKGLNEQFF | TGTGCCATCAGTGGTCCGGCGGGGAAAGGGCTTAATGAGCAGTTCTTC
TRBJ2-3 | NA | TRBV7-2 | NA | CASRHRGGSQDTQYF | TGTGCCAGCAGACACCGTGGGGGGAGTCAAGATACGCAGTATTTT
TRBJ1-1 | NA | TRBV6-5 | few | CASSYSDGGYAFF | TGTGCCAGCAGTTACTCGGACGGAGGTTACGCTTTCTTT
TRBJ1-4 | TRBD1 | TRBV27 | NA | CASSEGDRGELMRKLFF | TGTGCCAGCAGTGAAGGGGACAGGGGAGAATTAATGAGGAAACTGTTTTTT
TRBJ1-2 | NA | TRBV6-5 | once | CASSYSDGRAYGYTF | TGTGCCAGCAGTTACTCCGACGGCAGGGCCTATGGCTACACCTTC
TRBJ1-4 | NA | TRBV18 | NA | CASSQTGLGEKLFF | TGTGCCAGCTCACAAACAGGGCTCGGAGAAAAACTGTTTTTT
TRBJ2-7 | TRBD1 | TRBV11-2 | NA | CASSLGRDRGWYEQYF | TGTGCCAGCAGCTTAGGGCGGGACAGGGGTTGGTACGAGCAGTACTTC
TRBJ2-5 | NA | TRBV27 | NA | CASSPGGLADNQETQYF | TGTGCCAGCAGTCCCGGCGGGCTAGCAGATAACCAAGAGACCCAGTACTTC
TRBJ1-3 | NA | TRBV2 | NA | CASARGTSGNTIYF | TGTGCCAGCGCGCGGGGGACCTCTGGAAACACCATATATTTT
TRBJ2-2 | TRBD2 | TRBV10-3 | NA | CAISTSSGGTGELFF | TGTGCCATCAGCACCTCTAGCGGGGGGACCGGGGAGCTGTTTTTT
TRBJ2-1 | TRBD2 | TRBV30 | NA | CAWGGTLAGGAMDEQFF | TGTGCCTGGGGCGGTACACTAGCGGGGGGTGCTATGGATGAGCAGTTCTTC
TRBJ2-1 | TRBD2 | TRBV19 | NA | CASSLMGLAGGPSYNEQFF | TGTGCCAGTAGTTTGATGGGACTAGCGGGGGGGCCTTCCTACAATGAGCAGTTCTTC
TRBJ1-6 | NA | TRBV5-6 | NA | CASSLGPGGSPLHF | TGTGCCAGCAGCTTGGGTCCCGGCGGTTCACCCCTCCACTTT
TRBJ2-7 | TRBD1 | TRBV9 | NA | CASSVGTGPWGEYEQYF | TGTGCCAGCAGCGTTGGGACAGGGCCGTGGGGGGAGTACGAGCAGTACTTC
TRBJ1-3 | NA | TRBV10-3 | few | CAISETPGRASSGNTIYF | TGTGCCATCAGTGAGACCCCCGGCAGGGCTAGCTCTGGAAACACCATATATTTT
TRBJ2-5 | TRBD2 | TRBV7-6 | NA | CASSLYGTSGGARETQHF | TGTGCCAGCAGCTTATACGGGACCAGCGGGGGGGCGAGGGAGACCCAGCACTTC
TRBJ2-1 | NA | TRBV13 | NA | CASSASLYSSYNEQFF | TGTGCCAGCAGCGCCTCATTGTACTCCTCCTACAATGAGCAGTTCTTC
TRBJ2-6 | NA | TRBV19 | once | CASSLSVRVGSGANVLTF | TGTGCCAGTAGCCTGTCGGTCAGGGTTGGCTCTGGGGCCAACGTCCTGACTTTC
TRBJ1-2 | TRBD1 | TRBV6-1 | few | CASSEISPRTGWGYTF | TGTGCCAGCAGTGAAATAAGCCCGAGGACAGGCTGGGGCTACACCTTC
TRBJ1-1 | NA | TRBV27 | NA | CASSLVGAGVEAFF | TGTGCCAGCAGTTTGGTGGGGGCAGGGGTTGAAGCTTTCTTT
TRBJ1-3 | TRBD1 | TRBV7-3 | NA | CASSLPRDGDSSGNTIYF | TGTGCCAGCAGCTTACCCCGAGATGGGGACAGCTCTGGAAACACCATATATTTT
TRBJ1-3 | NA | TRBV14 | NA | CASSHKGNTIYF | TGTGCCAGCAGCCACAAAGGAAACACCATATATTTT
TRBJ2-1 | NA | TRBV5-6 | NA | CASSSLPGRNEQFF | TGTGCCAGCAGCTCCTTACCAGGCAGGAATGAGCAGTTCTTC
TRBJ1-1 | TRBD1 | TRBV30 | once | CAWGRTGWETEAFF | TGTGCCTGGGGTCGGACAGGGTGGGAGACTGAAGCTTTCTTT
TRBJ2-3 | NA | TRBV20-1 | NA | CSAKTTDTQYF | TGCAGTGCTAAGACAACAGATACGCAGTATTTT
TRBJ2-6 | NA | TRBV7-9 | NA | CASSLRPFFSGANVLTF | TGTGCCAGCAGCTTGCGGCCGTTTTTCTCTGGGGCCAACGTCCTGACTTTC
TRBJ1-5 | NA | TRBV7-2 | NA | CASSASGTTSTSNQPQHF | TGTGCCAGCAGCGCCTCAGGGACTACAAGCACTAGCAATCAGCCCCAGCATTTT
TRBJ1-3 | NA | TRBV11-2 | few | CASSLRVSGNTIYF | TGTGCCAGCAGCCTCCGCGTGTCTGGAAACACCATATATTTT
TRBJ2-7 | TRBD1 | TRBV5-6 | NA | CASSCRVTGQGMYEQYF | TGTGCCAGCAGCTGCCGGGTAACGGGACAGGGAATGTACGAGCAGTACTTC
TRBJ2-2 | NA | TRBV9 | NA | CASSPQPGGLRRGRGNTGELFF | TGTGCCAGCAGCCCCCAACCGGGGGGACTTCGCAGGGGTCGGGGGAACACCGGGGAGCTGTTTTTT
TRBJ2-2 | NA | TRBV19 | NA | CASKVGHVNTGELFF | TGTGCCAGCAAGGTTGGACACGTTAACACCGGGGAGCTGTTTTTT